These 4 T cell receptor beta chains were sequenced from one sample in a study of T-cell reconstitution after alpha-beta-depleted transplantation in children. Unique molecular identifiers were built into the TCRbeta library. Using its own MiXCR run on the PCR reads, TCRdb lists one record per CDR3 protein. The sample carries hundreds of thousands of distinct CDR3 sequences, roughly 14% recorded once. The sequenced sample was PBMCs, obtained before TCRalphabeta/CD19-depleted stem cell transplant. The receptors derive from a girl aged 2-10 years with congenital amegakaryocytic thrombocytopenia, due to receive a stem cell transplant.

The table lists this clonotype with a few counts. V gene TRBV7-9 combines with J gene TRBJ2-7, with D unresolved. CDR1 is SEHNR and CDR2 is FQNEAQ in the germline V gene (reference sequence). Trimming cost V 5 bases and J 5 bases, with 16 bases left between them. The CDR3 has 14 amino acids. CDR3 loop: CASSPQGPSHEQYF. CDR3 bases: TGTGCCAGCAGCCCGCAAGGGCCATCCCACGAGCAGTACTTC.

This clonotype was counted ten times or more. The chain recombines TRBV20-1 with TRBJ1-3; D remains ambiguous. Per germline, CDR1 DFQATT and CDR2 SNEGSKA (reference sequence). This CDR3 contains 11 residues. V lost 8 bases and J 4 bases, leaving 9 bases between the germline ends. CDR3 in DNA: TGCAGTCTCGTAGTAGGAAACACCATATATTTT. The encoded protein is CSLVVGNTIYF.

The V call is TRBV14, the J call TRBJ1-2, with D possibly matching TRBD1 (5 bases). CDR3 length: 16 residues. Germline CDR1 and CDR2: SGHDN and FVKESK. Trimming left V 1 base short and J 2 bases short, with 14 bases between. The CDR3 sequence: CASSQVSAGRNYGYTF. The CDR3 region has the DNA TGTGCCAGCAGCCAAGTATCGGCAGGGCGGAACTATGGCTACACCTTC.

This clonotype occurred many times. At one boundary the junction diverges from the germline segment, which might be a read error. The chain couples TRBV5-1 to TRBJ1-5; D is unclear. From germline, CDR1 is SGHRS and CDR2 YFSETQ. The CDR3 runs to 13 residues. As DNA, the CDR3 is TGTGCCAGCAGCCCTGACAGCAATCAGCCCCAGCATTTT. It is translated as CASSPDSNQPQHF.